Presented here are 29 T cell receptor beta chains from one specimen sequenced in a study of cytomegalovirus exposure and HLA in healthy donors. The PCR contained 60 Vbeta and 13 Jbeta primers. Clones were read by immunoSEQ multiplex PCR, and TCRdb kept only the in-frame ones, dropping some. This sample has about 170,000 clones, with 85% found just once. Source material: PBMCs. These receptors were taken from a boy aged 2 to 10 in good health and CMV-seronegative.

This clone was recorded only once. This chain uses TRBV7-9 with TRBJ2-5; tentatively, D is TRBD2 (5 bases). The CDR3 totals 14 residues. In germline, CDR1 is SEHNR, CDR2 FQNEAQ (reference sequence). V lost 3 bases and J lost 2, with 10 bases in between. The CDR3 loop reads CASSLKRLQETQYF. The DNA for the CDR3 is TGTGCCAGCAGCTTGAAGCGGTTGCAAGAGACCCAGTACTTC.

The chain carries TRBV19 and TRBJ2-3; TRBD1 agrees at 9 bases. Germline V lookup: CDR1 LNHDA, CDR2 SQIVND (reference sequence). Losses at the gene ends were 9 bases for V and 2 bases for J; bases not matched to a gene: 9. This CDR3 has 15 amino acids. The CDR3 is CASTEGQGHTDTQYF. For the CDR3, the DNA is TGTGCCAGCACGGAGGGACAGGGACACACAGATACGCAGTATTTT.

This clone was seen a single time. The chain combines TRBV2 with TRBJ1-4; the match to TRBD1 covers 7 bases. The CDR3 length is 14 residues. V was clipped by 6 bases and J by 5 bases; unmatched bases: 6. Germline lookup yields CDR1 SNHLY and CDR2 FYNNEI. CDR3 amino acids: CASRAGTENEKLFF. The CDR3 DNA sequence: TGTGCCAGCAGAGCCGGGACAGAGAATGAAAAACTGTTTTTT. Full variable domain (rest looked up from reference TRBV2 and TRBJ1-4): EPEVTQTPSHQVTQMGQEVILRCVPISNHLYFYWYRQILGQKVEFLVSFYNNEISEKSEIFDDQFSVERPDGSNFTLKIRSTKLEDSAMYFCASRAGTENEKLFFGSGTQLSVL.

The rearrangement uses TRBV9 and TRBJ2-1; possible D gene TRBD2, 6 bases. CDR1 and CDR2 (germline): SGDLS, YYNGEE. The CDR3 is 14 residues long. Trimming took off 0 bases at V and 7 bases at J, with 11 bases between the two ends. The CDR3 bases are TGTGCCAGCAGCGTAGTTACTAGCTTGAATGAGCAGTTCTTC. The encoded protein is CASSVVTSLNEQFF.

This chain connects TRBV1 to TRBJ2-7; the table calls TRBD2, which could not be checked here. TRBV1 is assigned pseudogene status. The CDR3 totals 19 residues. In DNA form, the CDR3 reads TGCGCCAGCAGCCAAGATGACGGGGTGGGAGCGGGGGGCGCCTACGAGCAGTACGTC. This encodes CASSQDDGVGAGGAYEQYV.

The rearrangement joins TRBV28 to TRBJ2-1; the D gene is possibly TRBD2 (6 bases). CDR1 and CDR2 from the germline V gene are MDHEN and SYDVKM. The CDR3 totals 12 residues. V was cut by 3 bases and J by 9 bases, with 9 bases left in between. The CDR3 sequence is CASSLGGTEQFF. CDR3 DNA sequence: TGTGCCAGCAGTTTGGGGGGTACTGAGCAGTTCTTC.

Here the CDR3 reads CASSYRGDYSNQPQHF. In DNA, the CDR3 is TGTGCCAGCAGCTACAGGGGGGATTATAGCAATCAGCCCCAGCATTTT. The rearrangement uses TRBV5-6 and TRBJ1-5; 8 bases align to TRBD1. CDR3 length: 16 amino acids. The V segment lost 3 bases and the J segment 0 bases; nucleotides outside the gene matches: 5. Germline CDR1 reads SGHDT; CDR2 reads YYEEEE.

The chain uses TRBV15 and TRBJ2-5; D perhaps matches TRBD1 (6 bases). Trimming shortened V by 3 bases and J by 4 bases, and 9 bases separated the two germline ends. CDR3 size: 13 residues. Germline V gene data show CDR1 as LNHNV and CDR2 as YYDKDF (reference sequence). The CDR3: CATSSEGGETQYF. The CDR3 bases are TGTGCCACCAGCAGTGAAGGGGGAGAGACCCAGTACTTC.

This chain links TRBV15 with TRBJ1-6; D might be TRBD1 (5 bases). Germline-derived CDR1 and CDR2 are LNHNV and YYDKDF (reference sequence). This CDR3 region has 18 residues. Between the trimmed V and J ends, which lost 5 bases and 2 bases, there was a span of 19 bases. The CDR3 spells CATSSGQVPSAYNSPLHF. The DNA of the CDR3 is TGTGCCACCAGCTCGGGGCAGGTACCTAGCGCCTATAATTCACCCCTCCACTTT.

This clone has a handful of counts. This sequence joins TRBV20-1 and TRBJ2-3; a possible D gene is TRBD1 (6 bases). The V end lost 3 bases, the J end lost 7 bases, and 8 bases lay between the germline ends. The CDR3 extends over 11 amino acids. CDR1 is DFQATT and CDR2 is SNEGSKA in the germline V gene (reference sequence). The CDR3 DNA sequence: TGCAGTGCTAGTAGGGGGTATACGCAGTATTTT. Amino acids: CSASRGYTQYF.

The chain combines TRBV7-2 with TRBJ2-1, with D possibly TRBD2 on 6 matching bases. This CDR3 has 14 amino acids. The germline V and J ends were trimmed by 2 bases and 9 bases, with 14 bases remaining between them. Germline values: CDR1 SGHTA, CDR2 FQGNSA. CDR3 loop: CASSLLARAGEQFF. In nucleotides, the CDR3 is TGTGCCAGCAGCTTACTAGCGCGAGCGGGTGAGCAGTTCTTC.

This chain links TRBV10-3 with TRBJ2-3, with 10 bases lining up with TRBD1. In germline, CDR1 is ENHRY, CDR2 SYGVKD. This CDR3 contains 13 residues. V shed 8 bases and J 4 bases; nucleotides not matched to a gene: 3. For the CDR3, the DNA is TGTGCCATCGGTGGGACAGGGGCAGATACGCAGTATTTT. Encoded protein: CAIGGTGADTQYF.

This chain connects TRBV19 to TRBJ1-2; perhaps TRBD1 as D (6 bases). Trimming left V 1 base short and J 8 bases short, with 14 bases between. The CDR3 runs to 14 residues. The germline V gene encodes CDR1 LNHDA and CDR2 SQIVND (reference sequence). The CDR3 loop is CASSIGVGAKGYTF. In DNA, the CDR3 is TGTGCCAGTAGTATAGGGGTGGGGGCGAAAGGCTACACCTTC.

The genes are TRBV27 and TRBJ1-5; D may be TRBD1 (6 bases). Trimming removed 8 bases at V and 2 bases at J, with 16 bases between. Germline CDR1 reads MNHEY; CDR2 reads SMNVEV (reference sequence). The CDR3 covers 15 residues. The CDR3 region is CASSPGGLGNQPQHF. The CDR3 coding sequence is TGTGCCAGCTCCCCGGGGGGCTTGGGCAATCAGCCCCAGCATTTT.

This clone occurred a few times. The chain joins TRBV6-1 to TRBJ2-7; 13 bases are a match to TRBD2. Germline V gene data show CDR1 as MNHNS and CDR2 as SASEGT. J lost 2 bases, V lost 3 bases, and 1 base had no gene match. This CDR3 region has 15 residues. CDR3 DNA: TGTGCCAGCAGTGAGGGACTAGCGGGGACCTACGAGCAGTACGTC. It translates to CASSEGLAGTYEQYV.

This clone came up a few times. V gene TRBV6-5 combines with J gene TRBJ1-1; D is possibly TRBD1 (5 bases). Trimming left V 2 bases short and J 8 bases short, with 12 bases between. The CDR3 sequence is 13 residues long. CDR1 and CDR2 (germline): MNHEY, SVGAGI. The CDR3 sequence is CASSYGPGYEAFF. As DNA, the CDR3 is TGTGCCAGCAGTTACGGTCCAGGGTACGAAGCTTTCTTT.

CDR3 nucleotide sequence: TGTGCCAGCAGCCCCTCCACGGGGGTGAGCAATCAGCCCCAGCATTTT. It specifies CASSPSTGVSNQPQHF. The chain carries TRBV9 and TRBJ1-5; D possibly corresponds to TRBD1 (5 bases). The CDR3 extends over 16 amino acids. In germline, CDR1 is SGDLS, CDR2 YYNGEE. V dropped 4 bases and J dropped 1 base, with 15 bases sitting between them.

CDR3 protein: CASSQGSSGAFF. Here the CDR3 DNA reads TGTGCCAGCAGTCAGGGCTCCTCGGGAGCTTTCTTT. The chain carries TRBV28 and TRBJ1-1, with a weak D call TRBD1 (5 bases). Germline loops: CDR1 MDHEN, CDR2 SYDVKM. The CDR3 length is 12 residues. V was pared by 5 bases and J by 10 bases, with 14 bases between. The full variable domain, in which reference TRBV28 and TRBJ1-1 provide the parts outside the CDR3, is DVKVTQSSRYLVKRTGEKVFLECVQDMDHENMFWYRQDPGLGLRLIYFSYDVKMKEKGDIPEGYSVSREKKERFSLILESASTNQTSMYLCASSQGSSGAFFGQGTRLTVV.

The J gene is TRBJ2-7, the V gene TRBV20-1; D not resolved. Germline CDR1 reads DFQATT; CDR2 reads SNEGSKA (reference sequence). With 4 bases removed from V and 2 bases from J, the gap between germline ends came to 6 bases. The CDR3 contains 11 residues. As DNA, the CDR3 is TGCAGTGCTACTGACACCTACGAGCAGTACGTC. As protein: CSATDTYEQYV.

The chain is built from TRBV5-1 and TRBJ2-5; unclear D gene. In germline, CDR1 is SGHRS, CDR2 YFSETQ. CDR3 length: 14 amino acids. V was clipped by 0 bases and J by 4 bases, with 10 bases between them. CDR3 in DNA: TGCGCCAGCAGCTTGGGGTCCACTTCAGAGACCCAGTACTTC. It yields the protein CASSLGSTSETQYF.

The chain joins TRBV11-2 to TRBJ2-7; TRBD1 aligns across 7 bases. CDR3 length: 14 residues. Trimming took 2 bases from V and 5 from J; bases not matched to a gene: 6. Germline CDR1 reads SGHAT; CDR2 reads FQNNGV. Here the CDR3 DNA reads TGTGCCAGCAGCTTACTACAGGGGTCCCACGAGCAGTACGTC. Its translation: CASSLLQGSHEQYV.

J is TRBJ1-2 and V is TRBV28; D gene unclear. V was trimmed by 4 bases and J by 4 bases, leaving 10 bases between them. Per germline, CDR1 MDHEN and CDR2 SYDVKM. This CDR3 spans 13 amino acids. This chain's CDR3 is CASSSSAFYGYTF. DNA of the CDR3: TGTGCCAGCAGTTCCTCAGCGTTCTATGGCTACACCTTC.

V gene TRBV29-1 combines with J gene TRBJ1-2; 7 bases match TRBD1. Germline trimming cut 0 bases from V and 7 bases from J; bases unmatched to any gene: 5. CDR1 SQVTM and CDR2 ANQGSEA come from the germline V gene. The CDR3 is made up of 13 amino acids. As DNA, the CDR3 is TGCAGCGTTGAAGACGGACAGGAGACTGGCTACACCTTC. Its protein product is CSVEDGQETGYTF.

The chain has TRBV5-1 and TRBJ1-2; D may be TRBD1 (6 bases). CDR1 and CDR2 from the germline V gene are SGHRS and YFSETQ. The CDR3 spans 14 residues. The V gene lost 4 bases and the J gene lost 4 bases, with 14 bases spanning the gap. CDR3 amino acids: CASSPRMDSYGYTF. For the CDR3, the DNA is TGCGCCAGCAGCCCCAGAATGGACAGCTATGGCTACACCTTC.

CDR3 coding DNA: TGCGCCAGCAGCCAAGCACTACCTAATGAAAAACTGTTTTTT. Protein: CASSQALPNEKLFF. The chain carries TRBV4-1 and TRBJ1-4; D gene uncertain. Germline V gives CDR1 MGHRA, CDR2 YSYEKL. V was shortened by 1 base and J by 3 bases, with 6 bases between the two germline ends. The CDR3 has 14 amino acids.

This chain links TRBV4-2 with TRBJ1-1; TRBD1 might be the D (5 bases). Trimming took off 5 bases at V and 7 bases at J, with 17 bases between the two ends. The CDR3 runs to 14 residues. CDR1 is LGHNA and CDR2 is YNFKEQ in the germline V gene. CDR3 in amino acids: CASSSHMGRGEAFF. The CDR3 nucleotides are TGTGCCAGCAGCTCCCATATGGGGAGGGGTGAAGCTTTCTTT.

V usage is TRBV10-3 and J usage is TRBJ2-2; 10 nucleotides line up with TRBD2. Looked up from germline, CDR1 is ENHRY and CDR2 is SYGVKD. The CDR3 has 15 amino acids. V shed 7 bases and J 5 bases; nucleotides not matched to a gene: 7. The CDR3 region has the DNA TGTGCCATCAAAAGCGGGGGGGCTGGAACCGGGGAGCTGTTTTTT. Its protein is CAIKSGGAGTGELFF.

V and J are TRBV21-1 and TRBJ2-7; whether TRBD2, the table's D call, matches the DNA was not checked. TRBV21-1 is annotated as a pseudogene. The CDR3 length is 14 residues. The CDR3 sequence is CASSKGRSEYEQYV. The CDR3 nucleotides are TGTGCCAGCAGCAAAGGGAGAAGCGAATACGAGCAGTACGTC.

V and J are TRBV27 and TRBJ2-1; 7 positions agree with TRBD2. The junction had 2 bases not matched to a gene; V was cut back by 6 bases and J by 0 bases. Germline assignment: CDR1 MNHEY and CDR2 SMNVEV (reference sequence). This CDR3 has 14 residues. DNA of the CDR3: TGTGCCAGCAGGGCTAGCGGCTCCTACAATGAGCAGTTCTTC. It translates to CASRASGSYNEQFF.